Listed below are T cell receptor beta chains from one sample, sequenced in a study of regulatory T cells in long-lasting Graves disease. TCRdb processed the multiplex PCR reads anew with MiXCR; each CDR3 protein has one entry. In the table there are about 560,000 distinct CDR3 sequences, 15% to 20% of which are singletons. These data were also filed under a second study, of T cells in Graves' hyperthyroidism and ophthalmopathy.

The sample here was peripheral blood mononuclear cells (PBMCs), taken at new diagnosis, from a patient treated with antithyroid drugs. These receptor sequences come from a young man with Graves disease. The CDR3 runs from the conserved cysteine through the conserved F or W. D genes are given only for firm matches. A row's size may be missing; if present it is once, few, many or a size class.

D gene | clone size | J gene | V gene | CDR3 DNA | CDR3 protein
. | . | TRBJ1-1 | TRBV11-1 | TGTGCCAGCAGCTTAGCGCGAATATTGAACACTGAAGCTTTCTTT | CASSLARILNTEAFF
. | few | TRBJ1-1 | TRBV7-3 | TGTGCCAGCAGCCCAAATGGGGGGAGGAACACTGAAGCTTTCTTT | CASSPNGGRNTEAFF
. | many | TRBJ2-5 | TRBV28 | TGTGCCATCACCGGGACCCGAGTCTGGGAGACCCAGTACTTC | CAITGTRVWETQYF
. | . | TRBJ1-2 | TRBV30 | TGTGCCTGGAGTTCCCAAGGGGGAGGTGGCTACACCTTC | CAWSSQGGGGYTF
. | . | TRBJ2-7 | TRBV7-2 | TGTGCCAGCAGCTTAGGACAGGTAGCCGTCGAGCAGTACTTC | CASSLGQVAVEQYF
. | many | TRBJ1-2 | TRBV2 | TGTGCCAGCAGTGAATCTTGGGGGGATAACGGCTACACCTTC | CASSESWGDNGYTF
TRBD1 | . | TRBJ2-7 | TRBV20-1 | TGCAGTGCTAGAGATCTAGGGACAGGGGGTTACGAGCAGTACTTC | CSARDLGTGGYEQYF
TRBD2 | few | TRBJ2-1 | TRBV7-2 | TGTGCCAGCAGCATCCGGACTAGCGGGAGGGGGAATGAGCAGTTCTTC | CASSIRTSGRGNEQFF
TRBD1 | few | TRBJ1-2 | TRBV5-4 | TGTGCCAGCAGCTTAGGGACGGGGACAGGGCTTCGTGGCTACACCTTC | CASSLGTGTGLRGYTF
. | many | TRBJ2-3 | TRBV11-3 | TGTGCCAGCAGCCCCCAGACAGGGATCGGGAGAACAGATACGCAGTATTTT | CASSPQTGIGRTDTQYF
. | . | TRBJ1-3 | TRBV15 | TGTGCCACCAGCAGAGATGTCGACTTTGGAAACACCATATATTTT | CATSRDVDFGNTIYF
. | many | TRBJ2-3 | TRBV10-3 | TGTGCCATCAGTGTTATGGCTTCCCCAGATACGCAGTATTTT | CAISVMASPDTQYF
. | . | TRBJ1-1 | TRBV5-1 | TGCGCCAGCAGCCAGGGACGGAAGAGCTCAATGAACACTGAAGCTTTCTTT | CASSQGRKSSMNTEAFF
TRBD2 | . | TRBJ2-1 | TRBV19 | TGTGCCAGTAGTATCCCGACTAGCCGAAGCTCCTACAATGAGCAGTTCTTC | CASSIPTSRSSYNEQFF
TRBD2 | . | TRBJ2-1 | TRBV20-1 | TGCAGTGCTGGGACTAGCGGGAGGAATGAGCAGTTCTTC | CSAGTSGRNEQFF
TRBD1 | few | TRBJ1-3 | TRBV6-5 | TGTGCCAGCAGTTACTTACAGGGGGCTTCTGGAAACACCATATATTTT | CASSYLQGASGNTIYF
. | many | TRBJ2-3 | TRBV10-3 | TGTGCCATCAGTGGGACGAACACAGATACGCAGTATTTT | CAISGTNTDTQYF
TRBD1 | . | TRBJ1-2 | TRBV27 | TGTGCCAGCAGTGGGTCCGGGACAGGGGCACATGGCTACACCTTC | CASSGSGTGAHGYTF
. | once | TRBJ1-5 | TRBV12-3/TRBV12-4 | TGTGCCAGCAGTTTGGACAGTGAAGAGGGTCAGCCCCAGCATTTT | CASSLDSEEGQPQHF
. | many | TRBJ2-2 | TRBV6-5 | TGTGCCAGCAGTTACGCTTGGGGTGTTGCCGGGGAGCTGTTTTTT | CASSYAWGVAGELFF
. | many | TRBJ1-1 | TRBV11-2 | TGTGCCAGCAGCAAACTTACTGAAGCTTTCTTT | CASSKLTEAFF
TRBD2 | many | TRBJ2-2 | TRBV6-2/TRBV6-3 | TGTGCCAGCACCGAGGCAGCGGGAGACTACACCGGGGAGCTGTTTTTT | CASTEAAGDYTGELFF
. | . | TRBJ2-1 | TRBV2 | TGTGCCAGCAGTGATGAGGTATACAATGAGCAGTTCTTC | CASSDEVYNEQFF
. | many | TRBJ1-1 | TRBV3-1 | TGTGCCAGCAGCCGAGAGCGAAAGGGGGGGTCGGACACTGAAGCTTTCTTT | CASSRERKGGSDTEAFF
. | many | TRBJ2-5 | TRBV11-2 | TGTGCCAGCAGCTTACGGGTTCGAGAGACCCAGTACTTC | CASSLRVRETQYF
. | many | TRBJ2-2 | TRBV27 | TGTGCCAGCAGTTTAGCGGCCATAGGGGCCGGGGAGCTGTTTTTT | CASSLAAIGAGELFF
TRBD2 | . | TRBJ2-7 | TRBV7-8 | TGTGCCAGCAGCTTAGTGAGCAGTACTAGCGTTCGGAGACACAACGAGCAGTACTTC | CASSLVSSTSVRRHNEQYF
. | many | TRBJ2-1 | TRBV18 | TGTGCCAGCTCACCGGGGACTGAGAATGAGCAGTTCTTC | CASSPGTENEQFF
. | . | TRBJ2-1 | TRBV9 | TGTGCCAGCAGCGTAGATTATGGGACCTACAATGAGCAGTTCTTC | CASSVDYGTYNEQFF
TRBD1 | few | TRBJ1-2 | TRBV18 | TGTGCCAGCTCACCACCGAGGGACAGGGGACAAGGCTACACCTTC | CASSPPRDRGQGYTF
. | many | TRBJ1-5 | TRBV6-1 | TGTGCCAGCAGGGAGACAGAAAGTCAGCCCCAGCATTTT | CASRETESQPQHF
TRBD2 | many | TRBJ2-3 | TRBV7-6 | TGTGCCAGCAGTCCGGGACTAGCGGGAGAGAGGCAGATCACGCAGTATTTT | CASSPGLAGERQITQYF
TRBD1 | . | TRBJ2-7 | TRBV4-2 | TGTGCCAGCAGCCAGGGAAACAGGGGTGGCGAGCAGTACTTC | CASSQGNRGGEQYF
TRBD2 | . | TRBJ2-1 | TRBV7-9 | TGTGCCAGCAGCTTAAGTGCCGGGACTAGTGATAATGAGCAGTTCTTC | CASSLSAGTSDNEQFF
TRBD2 | few | TRBJ2-1 | TRBV20-1 | TGCAGTGGTAGAAGCGGGACCTACAATGAGCAGTTCTTC | CSGRSGTYNEQFF
. | many | TRBJ2-3 | TRBV10-3 | TGTGCCATCAGTGGGCGGGGGCGCCGGACAGATACGCAGTATTTT | CAISGRGRRTDTQYF
. | few | TRBJ2-1 | TRBV29-1 | TGCAGCGTTGAACCTCGAGGGTTTAATAATGAGCAGTTCTTC | CSVEPRGFNNEQFF
. | . | TRBJ1-1 | TRBV6-2/TRBV6-3 | TGTGCCAGCAGTTACAAGGGTGGGGACACTGAAGCTTTCTTT | CASSYKGGDTEAFF
. | many | TRBJ1-1 | TRBV5-5 | TGTGCCAGCCTAAACGGGGGACGGACGAATACTGAAGCTTTCTTT | CASLNGGRTNTEAFF
. | . | TRBJ1-5 | TRBV28 | TGTGCCAGCAGCCCCCTCAGGGGCCGCCTTCATAGCAATCAGCCCCAGCATTTT | CASSPLRGRLHSNQPQHF